This T cell receptor beta chain was sequenced in a study of T cells in Graves' hyperthyroidism and ophthalmopathy. The source of the PBMCs was roughly 10 ml of fresh peripheral blood. The CDR3 loop spans 15 amino acids. Germline V gene data show CDR1 as SGHAT and CDR2 as FQNNGV. V was clipped by 3 bases and J by 9 bases; unmatched bases: 7. Using RNA transcripts as the source, TCR beta CDR3 regions were amplified. HTBI primers drove first-round RT-PCR of the TCR CDR3. From the multiplex PCR reads, TCRdb called clonotypes with MiXCR, one entry per CDR3 protein. Of roughly 350,000 distinct CDR3 sequences detected, about 14% appear once; the ten largest clones hold 15% to 20%.

V and J are TRBV11-2 and TRBJ2-1; 11 bases line up with TRBD2. The receptor's source is a woman in her 30s with Graves' ophthalmopathy. The specimen was blood. The CDR3 DNA follows: TGTGCCAGCAGCTTGGGGGCTAGCGGGGGGATTGAGCAGTTCTTC. Translation gives CASSLGASGGIEQFF.